This T cell receptor (beta chain) was sequenced during a study of blood T cell repertoires in COVID-19. Across the study: Samples representing acute and convalescent COVID-19 were sourced from the United States, Italy and Spain.

This CDR3 comprises 16 residues. After removal of 0 bases from V and 2 bases from J, the junction contained 4 bases not matched to a gene. Germline loops: CDR1 SGHTA, CDR2 FQGNSA. Libraries were prepared by immunoSEQ multiplex PCR; TCRdb keeps only in-frame clonotypes and omits some of them. This repertoire shows under 65,000 clones, around nine tenths found once; its top ten account for over 1%. This chain connects TRBV7-2 to TRBJ2-3; 8 positions agree with TRBD2. The sequence derives from a man aged 55 to 69 with acute or convalescent COVID-19. Sequenced input: peripheral blood. CDR3 in DNA: TGTGCCAGCAGCTTAGCGTCTAGCGGGTCCACAGATACGCAGTATTTT. It yields the protein CASSLASSGSTDTQYF.